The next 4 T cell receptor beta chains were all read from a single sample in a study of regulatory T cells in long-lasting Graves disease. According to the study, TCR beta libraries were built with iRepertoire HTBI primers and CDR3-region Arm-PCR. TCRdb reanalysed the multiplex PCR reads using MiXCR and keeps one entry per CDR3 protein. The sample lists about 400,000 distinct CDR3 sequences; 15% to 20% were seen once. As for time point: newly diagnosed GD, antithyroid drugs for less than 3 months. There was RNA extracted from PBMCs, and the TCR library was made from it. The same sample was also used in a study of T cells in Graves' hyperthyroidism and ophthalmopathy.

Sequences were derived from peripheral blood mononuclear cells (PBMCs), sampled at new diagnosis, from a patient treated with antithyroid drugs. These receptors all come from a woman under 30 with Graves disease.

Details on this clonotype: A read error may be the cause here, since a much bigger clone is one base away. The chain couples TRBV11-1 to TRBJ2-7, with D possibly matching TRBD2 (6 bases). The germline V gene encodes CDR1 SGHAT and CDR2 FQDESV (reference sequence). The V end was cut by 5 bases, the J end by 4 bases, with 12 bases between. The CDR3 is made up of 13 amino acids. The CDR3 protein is CASSVGSAYEQYF. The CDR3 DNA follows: TGTGCCAGCAGCGTCGGGAGCGCGTACGAGCAGTACTTC.

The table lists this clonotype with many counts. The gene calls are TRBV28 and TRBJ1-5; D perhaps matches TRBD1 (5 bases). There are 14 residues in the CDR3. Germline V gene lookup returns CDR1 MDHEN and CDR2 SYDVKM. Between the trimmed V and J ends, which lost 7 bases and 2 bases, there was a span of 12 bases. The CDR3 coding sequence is TGTGCCAGCAAGTTGGTGGGGGGCAATCAGCCCCAGCATTTT. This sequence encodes CASKLVGGNQPQHF.

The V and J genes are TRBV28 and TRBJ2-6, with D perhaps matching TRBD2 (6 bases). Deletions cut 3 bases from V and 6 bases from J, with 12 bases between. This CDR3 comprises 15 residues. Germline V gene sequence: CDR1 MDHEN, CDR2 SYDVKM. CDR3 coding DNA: TGTGCCAGCAGTTTGGGGGGTAGGGAGGCCAACGTCCTGACTTTC. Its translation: CASSLGGREANVLTF.

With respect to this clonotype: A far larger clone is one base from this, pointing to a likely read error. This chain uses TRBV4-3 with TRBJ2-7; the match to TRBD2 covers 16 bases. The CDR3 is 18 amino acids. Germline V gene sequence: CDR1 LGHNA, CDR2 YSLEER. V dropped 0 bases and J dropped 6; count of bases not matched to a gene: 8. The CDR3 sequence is CASSQDPGLAGGLSEQYF. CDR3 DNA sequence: TGCGCCAGCAGCCAAGATCCGGGACTAGCGGGGGGGCTAAGCGAGCAGTACTTC.